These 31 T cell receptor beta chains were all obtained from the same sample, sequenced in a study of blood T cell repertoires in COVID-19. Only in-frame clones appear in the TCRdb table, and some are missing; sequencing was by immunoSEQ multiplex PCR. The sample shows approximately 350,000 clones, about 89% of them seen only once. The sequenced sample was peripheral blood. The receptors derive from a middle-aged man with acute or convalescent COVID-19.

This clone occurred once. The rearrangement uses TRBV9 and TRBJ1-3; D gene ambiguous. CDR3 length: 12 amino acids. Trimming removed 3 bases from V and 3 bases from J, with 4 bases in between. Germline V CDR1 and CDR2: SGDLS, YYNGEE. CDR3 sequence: CASSASGNTIYF. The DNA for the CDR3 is TGTGCCAGCAGCGCCAGTGGAAACACCATATATTTT.

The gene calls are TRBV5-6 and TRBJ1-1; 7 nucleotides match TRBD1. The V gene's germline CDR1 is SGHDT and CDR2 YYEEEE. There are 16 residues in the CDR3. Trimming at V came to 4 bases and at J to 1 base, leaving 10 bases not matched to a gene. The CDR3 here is CASSIDRAGWNTEAFF. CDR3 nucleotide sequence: TGTGCCAGCAGCATCGACAGGGCGGGTTGGAACACTGAAGCTTTCTTT.

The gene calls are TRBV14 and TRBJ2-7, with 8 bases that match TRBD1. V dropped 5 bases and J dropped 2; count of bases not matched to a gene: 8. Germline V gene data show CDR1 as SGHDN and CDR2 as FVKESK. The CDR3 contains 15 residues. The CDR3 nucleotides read TGTGCCAGCAGCTTGACAGGGGTGTGGCCCTACGAGCAGTACTTC. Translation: CASSLTGVWPYEQYF.

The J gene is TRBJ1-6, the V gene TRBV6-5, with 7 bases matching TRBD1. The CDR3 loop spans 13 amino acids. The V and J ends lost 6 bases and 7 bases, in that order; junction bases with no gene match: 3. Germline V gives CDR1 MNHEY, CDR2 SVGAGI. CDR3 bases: TGTGCCAGCAGCCGGGACAGAAATTCACCCCTCCACTTT. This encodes CASSRDRNSPLHF.

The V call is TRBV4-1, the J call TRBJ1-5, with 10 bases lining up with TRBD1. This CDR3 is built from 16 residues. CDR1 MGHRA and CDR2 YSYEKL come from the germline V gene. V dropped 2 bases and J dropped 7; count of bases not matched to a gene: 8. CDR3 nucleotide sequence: TGCGCCAGCAGCCAATACCTTGGACAGGGGGGGCAGCCCCAGCATTTT. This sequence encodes CASSQYLGQGGQPQHF.

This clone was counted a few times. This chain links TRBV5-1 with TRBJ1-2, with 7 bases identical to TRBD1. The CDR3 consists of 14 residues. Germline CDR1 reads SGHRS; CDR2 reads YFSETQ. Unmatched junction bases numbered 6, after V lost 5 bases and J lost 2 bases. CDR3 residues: CASRVGGGNYGYTF. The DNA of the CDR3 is TGCGCCAGCAGAGTAGGGGGCGGCAACTATGGCTACACCTTC.

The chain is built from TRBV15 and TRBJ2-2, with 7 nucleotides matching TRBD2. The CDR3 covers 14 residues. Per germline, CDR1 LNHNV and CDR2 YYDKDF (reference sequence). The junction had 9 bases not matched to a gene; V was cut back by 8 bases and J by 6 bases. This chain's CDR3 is CATASRGRAGELFF. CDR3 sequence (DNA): TGTGCCACCGCCAGTCGGGGGAGGGCCGGGGAGCTGTTTTTT.

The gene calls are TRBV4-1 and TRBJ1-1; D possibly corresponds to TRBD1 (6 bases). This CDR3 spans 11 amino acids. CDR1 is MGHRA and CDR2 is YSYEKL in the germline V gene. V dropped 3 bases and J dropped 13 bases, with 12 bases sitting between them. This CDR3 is CASSHGTRDFF. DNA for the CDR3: TGCGCCAGCAGCCACGGGACAAGGGATTTCTTT.

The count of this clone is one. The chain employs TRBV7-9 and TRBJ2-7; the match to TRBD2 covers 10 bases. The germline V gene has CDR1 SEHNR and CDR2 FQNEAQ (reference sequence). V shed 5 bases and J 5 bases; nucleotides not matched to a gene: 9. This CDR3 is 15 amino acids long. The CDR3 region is CASSPPAGGLHEQYF. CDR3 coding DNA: TGTGCCAGCAGCCCCCCAGCGGGAGGGCTCCACGAGCAGTACTTC. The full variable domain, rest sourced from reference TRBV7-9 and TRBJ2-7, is DTGVSQNPRHKITKRGQNVTFRCDPISEHNRLYWYRQTLGQGPEFLTYFQNEAQLEKSRLLSDRFSAERPKGSFSTLEIQRTEQGDSAMYLCASSPPAGGLHEQYFGPGTRLTVT.

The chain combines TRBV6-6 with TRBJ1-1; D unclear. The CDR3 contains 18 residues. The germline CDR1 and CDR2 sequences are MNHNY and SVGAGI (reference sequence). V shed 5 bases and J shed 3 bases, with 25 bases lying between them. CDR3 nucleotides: TGTGCCAGCAGTCCGGAGATTCAGAGGAAGTGGAGGCACACTGAAGCTTTCTTT. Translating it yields CASSPEIQRKWRHTEAFF.

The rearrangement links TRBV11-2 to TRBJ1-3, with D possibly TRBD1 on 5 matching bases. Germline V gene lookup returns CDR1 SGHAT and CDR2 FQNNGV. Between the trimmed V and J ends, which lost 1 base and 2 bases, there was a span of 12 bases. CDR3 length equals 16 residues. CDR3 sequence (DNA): TGTGCCAGCAGCTTAGTTTGGTCGGGGGCTGGAAACACCATATATTTT. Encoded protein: CASSLVWSGAGNTIYF.

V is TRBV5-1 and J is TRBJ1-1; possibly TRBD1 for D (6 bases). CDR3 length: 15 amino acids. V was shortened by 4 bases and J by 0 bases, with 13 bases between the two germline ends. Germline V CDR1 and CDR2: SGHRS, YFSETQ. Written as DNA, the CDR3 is TGCGCCAGCAGCGATGGACAGACGATGAACACTGAAGCTTTCTTT. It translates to CASSDGQTMNTEAFF.

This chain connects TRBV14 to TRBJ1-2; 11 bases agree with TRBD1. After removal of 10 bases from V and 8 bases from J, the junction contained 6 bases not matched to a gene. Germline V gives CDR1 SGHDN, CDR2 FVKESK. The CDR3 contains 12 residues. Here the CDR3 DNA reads TGTGCCAACGGACAGGGGGCGAGCGGCTACACCTTC. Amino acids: CANGQGASGYTF.

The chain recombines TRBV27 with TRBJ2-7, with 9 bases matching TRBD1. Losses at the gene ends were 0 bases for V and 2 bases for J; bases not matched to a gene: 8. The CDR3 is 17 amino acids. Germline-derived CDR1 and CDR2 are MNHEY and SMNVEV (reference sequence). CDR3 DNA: TGTGCCAGCAGTTTATCGGGGCGACAGGGGGAAGCCTACGAGCAGTACTTC. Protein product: CASSLSGRQGEAYEQYF.

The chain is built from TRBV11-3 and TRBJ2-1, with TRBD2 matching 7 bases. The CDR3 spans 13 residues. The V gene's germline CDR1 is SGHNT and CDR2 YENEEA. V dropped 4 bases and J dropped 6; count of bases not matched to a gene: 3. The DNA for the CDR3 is TGTGCCAGCAGCTCTGGGACTATCAATGAGCAGTTCTTC. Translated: CASSSGTINEQFF.

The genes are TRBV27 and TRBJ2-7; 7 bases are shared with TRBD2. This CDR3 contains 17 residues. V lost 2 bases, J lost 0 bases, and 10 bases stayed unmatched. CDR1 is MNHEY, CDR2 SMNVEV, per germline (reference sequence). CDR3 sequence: CASSLGTTSSNSYEQYF. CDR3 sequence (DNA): TGTGCCAGCAGTTTAGGGACGACTAGCAGCAACTCCTACGAGCAGTACTTC.

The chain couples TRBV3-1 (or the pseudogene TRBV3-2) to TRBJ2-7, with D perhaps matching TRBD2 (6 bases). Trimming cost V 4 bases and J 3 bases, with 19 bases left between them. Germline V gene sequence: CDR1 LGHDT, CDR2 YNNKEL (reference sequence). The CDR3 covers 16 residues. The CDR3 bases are TGTGCCAGCAGCCCCGCATATAAGCGGGCTCACTACGAGCAGTACTTC. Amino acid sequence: CASSPAYKRAHYEQYF.

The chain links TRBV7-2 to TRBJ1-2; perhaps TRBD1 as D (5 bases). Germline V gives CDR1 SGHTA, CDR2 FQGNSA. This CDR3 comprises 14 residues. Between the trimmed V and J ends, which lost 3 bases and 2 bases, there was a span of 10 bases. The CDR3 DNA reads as TGTGCCAGCAGCTTGGAACGGGGGAACTATGGCTACACCTTC. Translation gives CASSLERGNYGYTF.

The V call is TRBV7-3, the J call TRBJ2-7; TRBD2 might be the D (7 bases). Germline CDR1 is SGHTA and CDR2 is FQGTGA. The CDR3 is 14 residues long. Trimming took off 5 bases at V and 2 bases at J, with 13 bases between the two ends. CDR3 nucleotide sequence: TGTGCCAGCAGCCCCCAAGGGGGGGCCTACGAGCAGTACTTC. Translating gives CASSPQGGAYEQYF. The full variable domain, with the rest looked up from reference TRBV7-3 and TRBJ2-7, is GAGVSQTPSNKVTEKGKYVELRCDPISGHTALYWYRQSLGQGPEFLIYFQGTGAADDSGLPNDRFFAVRPEGSVSTLKIQRTERGDSAVYLCASSPQGGAYEQYFGPGTRLTVT.

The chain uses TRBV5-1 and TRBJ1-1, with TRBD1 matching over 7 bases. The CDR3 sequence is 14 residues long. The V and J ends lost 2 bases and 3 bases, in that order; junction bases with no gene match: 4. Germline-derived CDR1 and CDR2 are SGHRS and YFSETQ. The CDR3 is CASSLQGSYTEAFF. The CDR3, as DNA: TGCGCCAGCAGCTTACAGGGGAGTTACACTGAAGCTTTCTTT.

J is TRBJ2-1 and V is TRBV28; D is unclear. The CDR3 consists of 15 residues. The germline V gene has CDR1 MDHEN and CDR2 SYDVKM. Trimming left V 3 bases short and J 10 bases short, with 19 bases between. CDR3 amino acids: CASSFRSIAQSEQFF. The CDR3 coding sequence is TGTGCCAGCAGTTTTCGCTCAATTGCACAATCAGAGCAGTTCTTC.

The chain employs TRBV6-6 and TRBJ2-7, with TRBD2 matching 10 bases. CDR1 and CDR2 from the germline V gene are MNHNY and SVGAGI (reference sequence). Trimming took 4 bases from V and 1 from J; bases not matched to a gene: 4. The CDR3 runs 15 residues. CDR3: CASSLTSGFSYEQYF. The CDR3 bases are TGTGCCAGCAGTTTGACTAGCGGGTTTTCCTACGAGCAGTACTTC.

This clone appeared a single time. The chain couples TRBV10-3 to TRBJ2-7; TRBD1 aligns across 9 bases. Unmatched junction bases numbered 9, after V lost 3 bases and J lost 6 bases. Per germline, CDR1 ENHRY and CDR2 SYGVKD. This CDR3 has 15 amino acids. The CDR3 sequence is CAISEVGDREAEQYF. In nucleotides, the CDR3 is TGTGCCATCAGTGAAGTAGGGGACAGGGAGGCCGAGCAGTACTTC.

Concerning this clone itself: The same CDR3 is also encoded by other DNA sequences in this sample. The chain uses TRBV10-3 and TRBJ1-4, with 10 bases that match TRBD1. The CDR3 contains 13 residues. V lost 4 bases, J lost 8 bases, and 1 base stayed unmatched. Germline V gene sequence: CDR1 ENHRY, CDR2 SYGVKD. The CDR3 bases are TGTGCCATCAGTGGGGACAGGGGAGAAAAACTGTTTTTT. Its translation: CAISGDRGEKLFF.

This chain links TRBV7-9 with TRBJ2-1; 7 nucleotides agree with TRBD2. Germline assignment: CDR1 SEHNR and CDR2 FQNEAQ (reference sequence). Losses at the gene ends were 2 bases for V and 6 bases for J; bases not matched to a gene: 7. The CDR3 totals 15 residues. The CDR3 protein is CASSLSPLAANEQFF. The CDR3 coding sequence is TGTGCCAGCAGCTTAAGTCCCCTAGCGGCCAATGAGCAGTTCTTC.

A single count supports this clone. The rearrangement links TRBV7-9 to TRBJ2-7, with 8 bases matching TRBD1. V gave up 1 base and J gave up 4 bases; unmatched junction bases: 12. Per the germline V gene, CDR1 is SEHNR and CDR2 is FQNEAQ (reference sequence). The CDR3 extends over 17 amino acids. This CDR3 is CASSLVVLRTGRYEQYF. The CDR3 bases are TGTGCCAGCAGCTTAGTGGTTCTGCGGACAGGGCGGTACGAGCAGTACTTC.

The CDR3 loop is CAWITVGETQYF. The CDR3 nucleotides read TGTGCCTGGATAACAGTGGGAGAGACCCAGTACTTC. This chain connects TRBV30 to TRBJ2-5; D is unclear. The CDR3 has 12 residues. CDR1 is GTSNPN and CDR2 is SVGIG in the germline V gene (reference sequence). V was pared by 4 bases and J by 4 bases, with 10 bases between.

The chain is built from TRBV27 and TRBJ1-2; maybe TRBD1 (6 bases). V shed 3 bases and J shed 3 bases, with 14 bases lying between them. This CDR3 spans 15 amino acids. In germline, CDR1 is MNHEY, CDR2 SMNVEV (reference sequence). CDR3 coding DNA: TGTGCCAGCAGTTTCGTGAGGGGGAGTTACTATGGCTACACCTTC. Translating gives CASSFVRGSYYGYTF.

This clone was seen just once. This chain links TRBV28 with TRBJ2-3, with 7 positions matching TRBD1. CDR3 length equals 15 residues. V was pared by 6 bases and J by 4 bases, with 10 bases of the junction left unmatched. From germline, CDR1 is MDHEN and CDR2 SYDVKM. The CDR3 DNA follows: TGTGCCAGCAGCAAGTTGACAGGGCGGGCAGATACGCAGTATTTT. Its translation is CASSKLTGRADTQYF.

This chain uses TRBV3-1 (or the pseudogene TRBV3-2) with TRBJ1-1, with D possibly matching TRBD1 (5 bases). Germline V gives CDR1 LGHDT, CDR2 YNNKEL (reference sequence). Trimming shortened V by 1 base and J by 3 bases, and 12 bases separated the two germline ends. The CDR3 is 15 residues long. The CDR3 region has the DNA TGTGCCAGCAGCCAAGCGGGGGGTGTGTACACTGAAGCTTTCTTT. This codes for CASSQAGGVYTEAFF.

Written as DNA, the CDR3 is TGCGCCAGCAGCCAAGATATCGGCGAGCAGTACTTC. It yields the protein CASSQDIGEQYF. J is TRBJ2-7 and V is TRBV4-1; no clear D. The V end was cut by 0 bases, the J end by 6 bases, with 6 bases between. This CDR3 comprises 12 residues. Germline loops: CDR1 MGHRA, CDR2 YSYEKL.